Below are 19 T cell receptor beta chains sequenced from a single sample in a study of a mutant IDH1 vaccine in newly diagnosed glioma (dated by TCRdb to the early 2020s). Reading the label with the study, this specimen's time point is: week 11, during vaccination. Each vaccine dose was 300 ug of a 20-mer mutant IDH1 peptide in Montanide, given subcutaneously with topical imiquimod. The library was made by the immunoSEQ multiplex PCR assay. The clones in this table, taken by TCRdb from immuneACCESS, are in-frame only. Not every clone is retained; where verified, under half of the shortfall comes from an unresolved V gene, and the cause of the rest is unknown. The sample table contains tens of thousands of clones; only one count was recorded for approximately 84% of them. Together, the top ten hold approximately 9.5% of the sample. These receptors have no known antigen. Sequenced material: PBMCs, taken from a glioma patient whose treatment included an IDH1 peptide vaccine. The receptors stem from a woman aged 45-65 years with glioma.

The V and J genes are TRBV6-5 and TRBJ2-7; D uncertain. Trimming took off 0 bases at V and 3 bases at J, with 15 bases between the two ends. Germline V gene sequence: CDR1 MNHEY, CDR2 SVGAGI. The CDR3 is 16 amino acids. CDR3 sequence reads: CASSYSGRLTFYEQYF. CDR3 in DNA: TGTGCCAGCAGTTACTCCGGCAGATTAACCTTCTACGAGCAGTACTTC.

The gene calls are TRBV5-1 and TRBJ1-1; D gene uncertain. CDR1 SGHRS and CDR2 YFSETQ come from the germline V gene. The V end lost 4 bases, the J end lost 0 bases, and 10 bases lay between the germline ends. There are 14 residues in the CDR3. The CDR3 coding sequence is TGCGCCAGCAGCCTGGGAAGCGTGAACACTGAAGCTTTCTTT. Protein: CASSLGSVNTEAFF.

V is TRBV5-6 and J is TRBJ2-7; TRBD1 agrees at 8 bases. The CDR3 length is 15 residues. Germline trimming cut 3 bases from V and 3 bases from J; bases unmatched to any gene: 8. Germline CDR1 and CDR2: SGHDT and YYEEEE. CDR3 nucleotide sequence: TGTGCCAGCAGCTCAGGACAGGGATCTTTCTACGAGCAGTACTTC. Its translation: CASSSGQGSFYEQYF.

This sequence joins TRBV9 and TRBJ2-3; 7 nucleotides match TRBD2. After removal of 0 bases from V and 7 bases from J, the junction contained 8 bases not matched to a gene. This CDR3 comprises 15 residues. Germline V CDR1 and CDR2: SGDLS, YYNGEE. CDR3 sequence reads: CASSVARGTGHTQYF. CDR3 sequence (DNA): TGTGCCAGCAGCGTAGCGCGGGGGACTGGGCATACGCAGTATTTT.

The rearrangement links TRBV6-5 to TRBJ2-4, with D perhaps matching TRBD1 (6 bases). The tail of the sequence fits TRBJ2-5 better, so the J call may be wrong. Germline CDR1 reads MNHEY; CDR2 reads SVGAGI. The CDR3 has 14 residues. Here the CDR3 reads CASSYSSQGMTQYF. CDR3 DNA sequence: TGTGCCAGCAGTTACTCGAGCCAGGGGATGACCCAGTACTTC.

The V and J genes are TRBV6-1 and TRBJ1-6; possibly TRBD1 for D (6 bases). The V end lost 7 bases, the J end lost 7 bases, and 11 bases lay between the germline ends. There are 13 residues in the CDR3. The germline V gene has CDR1 MNHNS and CDR2 SASEGT. Written as DNA, the CDR3 is TGTGCCAGCACTGGACAGAGAAATTCACCCCTCCACTTT. This translates into CASTGQRNSPLHF.

This clone came up once. The gene calls are TRBV5-4 and TRBJ1-2, with 8 nucleotides matching TRBD1. The junction had 23 bases not matched to a gene; V was cut back by 2 bases and J by 5 bases. Per germline, CDR1 SGHNT and CDR2 YYREEE (reference sequence). The CDR3 is 20 residues long. The CDR3, as DNA: TGTGCCAGCAGCTTCGATACAACCTTCCTATCAGGGGGCGATAGGTATGGCTACACCTTC. The encoded protein is CASSFDTTFLSGGDRYGYTF.

In its sample, this clone was seen a few times. This chain connects TRBV10-1 to TRBJ2-1; no definite D call. From germline, CDR1 is WNHNN and CDR2 SYGVQD (reference sequence). V shed 3 bases and J shed 6 bases, with 15 bases lying between them. There are 15 residues in the CDR3. Here the CDR3 reads CASSEVQYLGNEQFF. The CDR3 nucleotides are TGCGCCAGCAGTGAAGTCCAATACCTGGGCAATGAGCAGTTCTTC.

The rearrangement uses TRBV19 and TRBJ2-5; TRBD1 matches 10 bases. The CDR3 is 15 amino acids. V lost 5 bases to trimming and J lost 2 bases; unmatched junction nucleotides: 5. CDR1 and CDR2 (germline): LNHDA, SQIVND (reference sequence). This chain's CDR3 is CASSGRDRGQETQYF. The CDR3 DNA sequence: TGTGCCAGTAGTGGACGGGACAGGGGTCAAGAGACCCAGTACTTC.

This chain uses TRBV6-5 with TRBJ1-1; maybe TRBD1 (5 bases). Germline V gene sequence: CDR1 MNHEY, CDR2 SVGAGI. CDR3 length: 12 residues. With 9 bases removed from V and 4 bases from J, the gap between germline ends came to 12 bases. CDR3 amino acids: CASHWGGTEAFF. CDR3 coding DNA: TGTGCCAGTCACTGGGGGGGCACTGAAGCTTTCTTT.

The rearrangement joins TRBV4-2 to TRBJ1-4, with 7 bases that match TRBD1. Trimming cost V 3 bases and J 4 bases; bases outside gene matches: 5. The CDR3 is 15 amino acids. Germline CDR1 and CDR2: LGHNA and YNFKEQ. Here the CDR3 reads CASSQRTGDNEKLFF. In DNA form, the CDR3 reads TGTGCCAGCAGCCAGCGAACAGGGGATAATGAAAAACTGTTTTTT.

The CDR3 DNA follows: TGTGCCAGCAGCTTCGACAGGAACAACTATGGCTACACCTTC. Its protein is CASSFDRNNYGYTF. This chain links TRBV7-9 with TRBJ1-2; D is perhaps TRBD1 (6 bases). Germline V lookup: CDR1 SEHNR, CDR2 FQNEAQ (reference sequence). Trimming stripped 3 bases from V and 2 bases from J, with 10 bases between. The CDR3 is 14 residues long.

The rearrangement links TRBV9 to TRBJ1-1; D is possibly TRBD1 (5 bases). The length of the CDR3 is 16 residues. From germline, CDR1 is SGDLS and CDR2 YYNGEE. V dropped 0 bases and J dropped 0 bases, with 12 bases sitting between them. The CDR3 coding sequence is TGTGCCAGCAGCGTAGGTACAGGCCTTATGAACACTGAAGCTTTCTTT. Protein product: CASSVGTGLMNTEAFF.

The rearrangement joins TRBV9 to TRBJ2-7; D possibly uses TRBD1 or TRBD2 (5 bases each). This CDR3 is built from 13 residues. Germline CDR1 is SGDLS and CDR2 is YYNGEE. V was clipped by 0 bases and J by 6 bases, with 10 bases between them. CDR3 residues: CASSVGRAGEQYF. The CDR3 DNA sequence: TGTGCCAGCAGCGTAGGCAGGGCGGGCGAGCAGTACTTC.

This clone was observed a few times. This sequence joins TRBV28 and TRBJ1-2; weak D call: TRBD1 (6 bases). Trimming pared 6 bases from V and 6 bases from J, leaving 14 bases between. The CDR3 has 13 residues. From germline, CDR1 is MDHEN and CDR2 SYDVKM. In DNA form, the CDR3 reads TGTGCCAGCAGCTGGGGGGGGGCTGATGGCTACACCTTC. It encodes CASSWGGADGYTF.

The genes are TRBV5-6 and TRBJ1-5; D is uncertain. Trimming pared 1 base from V and 6 bases from J, leaving 11 bases between. This CDR3 is 14 amino acids long. Germline CDR1 reads SGHDT; CDR2 reads YYEEEE. The CDR3 loop is CASSLKWSVQPQHF. The CDR3 nucleotides read TGTGCCAGCAGCTTGAAGTGGTCAGTTCAGCCCCAGCATTTT.

The chain links TRBV7-2 to TRBJ1-2; weak D call: TRBD1 (6 bases). Germline assignment: CDR1 SGHTA and CDR2 FQGNSA. Trimming took off 1 base at V and 4 bases at J, with 13 bases between the two ends. The CDR3 length is 15 residues. The CDR3 spells CASSLDPGAPYGYTF. CDR3 bases: TGTGCCAGCAGCTTAGATCCGGGGGCGCCCTATGGCTACACCTTC.

This clone was counted only a few times. V gene TRBV30 combines with J gene TRBJ1-4; TRBD1 aligns across 8 bases. The V gene's germline CDR1 is GTSNPN and CDR2 SVGIG (reference sequence). The CDR3 runs to 13 residues. With V trimmed by 2 bases and J by 8 bases, 4 bases remained unmatched. CDR3 loop: CAWSRQGNEKLFF. The CDR3, as DNA: TGTGCCTGGAGTCGACAGGGGAACGAAAAACTGTTTTTT. The whole variable domain, remainder taken from reference TRBV30 and TRBJ1-4, is SQTIHQWPATLVQPVGSPLSLECTVEGTSNPNLYWYRQAAGRGLQLLFYSVGIGQISSEVPQNLSASRPQDRQFILSSKKLLLSDSGFYLCAWSRQGNEKLFFGSGTQLSVL.

The rearrangement uses TRBV14 and TRBJ2-7, with D unclear. This CDR3 is 14 amino acids long. CDR1 and CDR2 from the germline V gene are SGHDN and FVKESK. Deletions cut 1 base from V and 4 bases from J, with 11 bases between. CDR3 amino acids: CASSQGPSPYEQYF. As DNA, the CDR3 is TGTGCCAGCAGCCAAGGACCGTCTCCTTACGAGCAGTACTTC.